What follows describes a single TCR beta chain. Its antigen is as yet unknown. This sample was taken from a study of identical twins. The CDR3 covers 15 residues. The germline V gene encodes CDR1 SEHNR and CDR2 FQNEAQ (reference sequence). V lost 3 bases and J lost 0, with 9 bases in between. All of the donors were Caucasians in good health. TCRdb re-analysed the 5' RACE reads in MiXCR, keeping a single row per CDR3 protein. The sample shows approximately 590,000 distinct CDR3 sequences, roughly 9.9% of them seen only once. Study findings and constraints: Insertions were reduced in abundant cord blood beta clonotypes but not in memory repertoires. Out-of-frame beta chain sequences displayed weaker excess sharing between twins. In drawing conclusions, the study used cross-sectional statistical analysis and did not follow the same donors.

The data were also submitted as part of a second study, on yellow fever vaccine responses in identical twins.

The chain has TRBV7-9 and TRBJ2-1; D not resolved. This TCR was sampled from a woman aged 18-35 years in good health. The sample comprised PBMCs. The CDR3 region has the DNA TGTGCCAGCAGCTTGACGGTTAGCTCCTACAATGAGCAGTTCTTC. This sequence encodes CASSLTVSSYNEQFF.